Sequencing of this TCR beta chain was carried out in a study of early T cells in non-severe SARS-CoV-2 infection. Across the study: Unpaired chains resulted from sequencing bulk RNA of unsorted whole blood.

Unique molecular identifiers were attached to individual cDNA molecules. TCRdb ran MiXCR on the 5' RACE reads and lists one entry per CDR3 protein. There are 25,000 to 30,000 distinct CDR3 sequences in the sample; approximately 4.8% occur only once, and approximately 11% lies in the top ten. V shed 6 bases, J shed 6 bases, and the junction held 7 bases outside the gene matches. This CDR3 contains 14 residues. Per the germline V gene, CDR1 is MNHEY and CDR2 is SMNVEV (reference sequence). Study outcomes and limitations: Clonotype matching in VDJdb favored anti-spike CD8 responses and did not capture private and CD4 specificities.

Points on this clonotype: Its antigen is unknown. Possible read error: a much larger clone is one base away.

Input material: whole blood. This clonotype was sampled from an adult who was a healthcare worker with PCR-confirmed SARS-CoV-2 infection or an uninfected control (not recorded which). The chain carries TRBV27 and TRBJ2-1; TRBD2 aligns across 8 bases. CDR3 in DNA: TGTGCCAGCAGCCGGGGGGGCAGCCGCAATGAGCAGTTCTTC. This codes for CASSRGGSRNEQFF.